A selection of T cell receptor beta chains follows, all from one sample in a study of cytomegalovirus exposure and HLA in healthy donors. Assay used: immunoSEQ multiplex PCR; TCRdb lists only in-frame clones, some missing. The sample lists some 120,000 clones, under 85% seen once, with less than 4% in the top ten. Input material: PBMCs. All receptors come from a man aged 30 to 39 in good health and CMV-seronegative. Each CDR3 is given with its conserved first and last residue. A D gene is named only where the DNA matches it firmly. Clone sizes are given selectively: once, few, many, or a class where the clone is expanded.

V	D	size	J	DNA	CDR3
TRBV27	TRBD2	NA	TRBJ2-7	TGTGCCAGCAGTTCCCAGCGGGGAGAGTACGAGCAGTACTTC	CASSSQRGEYEQYF
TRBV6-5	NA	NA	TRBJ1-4	TGTGCCAGCAGACCGATACAGGTCTCTAATGAAAAACTGTTTTTT	CASRPIQVSNEKLFF
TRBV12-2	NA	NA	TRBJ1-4	TGTGCAAGTCGCTTAGCGAAAGACAAGGACAGTGATGAAAAACTGTTTTTT	CASRLAKDKDSDEKLFF
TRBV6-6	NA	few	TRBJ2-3	TGTGCCAGCAGTTACGGCGGGGACGGATTCACAGATACGCAGTATTTT	CASSYGGDGFTDTQYF
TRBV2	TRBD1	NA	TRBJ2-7	TGTGCCAGCATGATAAAGACAGGGATCCACGAGCAGTACTTC	CASMIKTGIHEQYF
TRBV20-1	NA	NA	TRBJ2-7	TGCAGTGCTAGTATTGCGCGCGAGCAGTACTTC	CSASIAREQYF
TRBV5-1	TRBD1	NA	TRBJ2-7	TGCGCCAGCAGCTTGGATCCCGGGACAGGGGGCTCCTACGAGCAGTACTTC	CASSLDPGTGGSYEQYF
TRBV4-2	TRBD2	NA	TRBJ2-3	TGTGCCAGCAGCAAGGGCCAGCGGGAGGCAGATACGCAGTATTTT	CASSKGQREADTQYF
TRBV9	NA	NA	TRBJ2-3	TGTGCCAGCAGCGCTTCCACTAGTTTGAGCACAGATACGCAGTATTTT	CASSASTSLSTDTQYF
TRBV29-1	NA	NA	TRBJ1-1	TGCAGCGTTGTAAGGGGCGCCAACACTGAAGCTTTCTTT	CSVVRGANTEAFF
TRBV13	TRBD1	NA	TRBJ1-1	TGTGCCAGCAGCATGATAGGGGGCGAAGCTTTCTTT	CASSMIGGEAFF
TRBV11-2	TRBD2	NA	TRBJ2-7	TGTGCCAGCAGCTACGGGGGGGCCTACGAGCAGTACTTC	CASSYGGAYEQYF
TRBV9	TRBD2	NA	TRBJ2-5	TGTGCCAGCAGCGTAGGCCCTAGCGGGAGGGGAGAGACCCAGTACTTC	CASSVGPSGRGETQYF
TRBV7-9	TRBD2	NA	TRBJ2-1	TGTGCCAGCAGTCGAACGCTAGCGGGAGTAGCCCTTTTACAGTTCTTC	CASSRTLAGVALLQFF
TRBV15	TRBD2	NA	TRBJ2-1	TGTGCCACCAGCCGCTGGACTAGCGGACACAATGAGCAGTTCTTC	CATSRWTSGHNEQFF
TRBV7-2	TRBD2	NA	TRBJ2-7	TGTGCCAGCAGCTTTTCCGGAGGTGGAGCGGGGGGGAATTACGAGCAGTACTTC	CASSFSGGGAGGNYEQYF
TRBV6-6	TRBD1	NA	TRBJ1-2	TGTGCCAGCAGTCCCGGGACAGGGGGCGAATTGGATGGCTACACCTTC	CASSPGTGGELDGYTF
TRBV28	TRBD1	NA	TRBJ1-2	TGTGCCGGCCGGGACAGGGGCGAGTCGGTCGATGGCTACACCTTC	CAGRDRGESVDGYTF
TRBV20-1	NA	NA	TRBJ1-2	TGCAGTGCTTCAAATCGGGGGGGCTACACCTTC	CSASNRGGYTF
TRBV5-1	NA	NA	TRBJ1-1	TGCGCCAGCTACCGGGGGGGGAACACTGAAGCTTTCTTT	CASYRGGNTEAFF
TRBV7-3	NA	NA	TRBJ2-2	TGTGCCAGCAGCTTAAGCGGCACCGGGGAGCTGTTTTTT	CASSLSGTGELFF
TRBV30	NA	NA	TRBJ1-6	TGTGCCACCTCAAAAGGGAGCTCCTATAATTCACCCCTCCACTTT	CATSKGSSYNSPLHF
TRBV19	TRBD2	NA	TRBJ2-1	TGTGCCAGTAGGTGGGCCTTCGGGGGGGAGAACAATGAGCAGTTCTTC	CASRWAFGGENNEQFF
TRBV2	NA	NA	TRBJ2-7	TGTGCCAGCCGACAGCAATACGAGCAGTACTTC	CASRQQYEQYF
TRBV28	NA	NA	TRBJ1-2	TGTGCCAGCGCTACGGGACTTAACTATGGCTACACCTTC	CASATGLNYGYTF
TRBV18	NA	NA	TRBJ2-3	TGTGCCAGCTCACTTAGCCATGGGAGCACAGATACGCAGTATTTT	CASSLSHGSTDTQYF
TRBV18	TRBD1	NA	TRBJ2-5	TGTGCCAGCTCACCGGACAGGGAAGAGACCCAGTACTTC	CASSPDREETQYF
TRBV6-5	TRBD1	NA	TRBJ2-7	TGTGCCAGCAGGCTCCGGGACAGGGGGATCTACGAGCAGTACTTC	CASRLRDRGIYEQYF
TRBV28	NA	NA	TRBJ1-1	TGTGCCAGCAGTTTAGTGGACACGGGAGCTTTCTTT	CASSLVDTGAFF
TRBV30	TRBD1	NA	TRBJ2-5	TGTGCCTGGCGCGACGTTGGGACAGGGCAAGAGACCCAGTACTTC	CAWRDVGTGQETQYF
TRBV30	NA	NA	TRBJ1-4	TGTGCCTGGAGTGTCGGGGGGGCGATAACAACTAATGAAAAACTGTTTTTT	CAWSVGGAITTNEKLFF
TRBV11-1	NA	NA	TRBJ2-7	TGTGCCAGCAGCTTAGCAGTGCATACTACCTCCTACGAGCAGTACTTC	CASSLAVHTTSYEQYF
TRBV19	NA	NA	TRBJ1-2	TGTGCCAGTAGTAGCCAAATCGGTCAGGCCAACTATGGCTACACCTTC	CASSSQIGQANYGYTF
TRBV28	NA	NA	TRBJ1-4	TGTGCCACCCGGTCGGAAAAACTGTTTTTT	CATRSEKLFF
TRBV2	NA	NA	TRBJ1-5	TGTGCCAGCATCGGGCAGGAGGGTCAGCCCCAGCATTTT	CASIGQEGQPQHF
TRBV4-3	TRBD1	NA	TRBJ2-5	TGCGCCAGCAGCCAAGAGTGGACAGGGGGTCAAGAGACCCAGTACTTC	CASSQEWTGGQETQYF
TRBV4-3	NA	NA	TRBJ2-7	TGCGCCAGCAGCCAAGAGCCAGGGAACTCCTACGAGCAGTACTTC	CASSQEPGNSYEQYF
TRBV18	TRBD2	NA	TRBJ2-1	TGTGCCAGCTCACCACTAGCGGGAGGGGACAATGAGCAGTTCTTC	CASSPLAGGDNEQFF
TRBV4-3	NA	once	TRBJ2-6	TGCGCCAGCAGCCAAGTTTGGGCAGTTGGGGCCAACGTCCTGACTTTC	CASSQVWAVGANVLTF
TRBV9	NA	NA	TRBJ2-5	TGTGCCAGCAGCGTCAACGCAGGGAAAGAGACCCAGTACTTC	CASSVNAGKETQYF
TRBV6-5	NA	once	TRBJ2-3	TGTGCCAGCAGTTATAGAGGCTCAGATACGCAGTATTTT	CASSYRGSDTQYF
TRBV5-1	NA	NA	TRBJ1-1	TGCGCCAGCAGCTTGGTAGGGGACACTGAAGCTTTCTTT	CASSLVGDTEAFF
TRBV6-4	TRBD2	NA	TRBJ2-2	TGTGCCAGCAGTAGCGGGGGGACTGCCGGGGAGCTGTTTTTT	CASSSGGTAGELFF
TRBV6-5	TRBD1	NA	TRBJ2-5	TGTGCCAGCATCTACCGGACAGGGGTACAAGAGACCCAGTACTTC	CASIYRTGVQETQYF
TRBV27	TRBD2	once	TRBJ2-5	TGTGCCAGCAGTCCCCGACTAGCGGCAAAGACCCAGTACTTC	CASSPRLAAKTQYF
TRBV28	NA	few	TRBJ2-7	TGTGCCAGCAGTTTAAGTGAACGGGGCGAGCAGTACTTC	CASSLSERGEQYF
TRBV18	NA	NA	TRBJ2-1	TGTGCCAGCTCACCCCAAGAGGTAACGCGAGGGCCTGACAATGAGCAGTTCTTC	CASSPQEVTRGPDNEQFF
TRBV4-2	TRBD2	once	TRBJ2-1	TGTGCCAGCAGCCAAGTTCTCGGTCCCGGGCGGGGGGGCCTCGGTGAGCAGTTCTTC	CASSQVLGPGRGGLGEQFF
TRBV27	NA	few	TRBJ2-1	TGTGCCAGCAGTTTTGATACAGGGAACAATGAGCAGTTCTTC	CASSFDTGNNEQFF
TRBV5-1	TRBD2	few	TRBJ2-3	TGCGCCAGCAGCTTCGAGCTAGCGGGGGCTAGCACAGATACGCAGTATTTT	CASSFELAGASTDTQYF
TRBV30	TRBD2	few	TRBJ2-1	TGTGCCTGGACTCCTCCTAGCGGGATGGATATTTACAATGAGCAGTTCTTC	CAWTPPSGMDIYNEQFF
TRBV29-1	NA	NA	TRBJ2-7	TGCAGCGTGGCGGTTCGCGCGGAGCATTCCTACGAGCAGTACTTC	CSVAVRAEHSYEQYF
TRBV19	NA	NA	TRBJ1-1	TGTGCCAGTAGTATTACAGGGTTGGCCACTGAAGCTTTCTTT	CASSITGLATEAFF